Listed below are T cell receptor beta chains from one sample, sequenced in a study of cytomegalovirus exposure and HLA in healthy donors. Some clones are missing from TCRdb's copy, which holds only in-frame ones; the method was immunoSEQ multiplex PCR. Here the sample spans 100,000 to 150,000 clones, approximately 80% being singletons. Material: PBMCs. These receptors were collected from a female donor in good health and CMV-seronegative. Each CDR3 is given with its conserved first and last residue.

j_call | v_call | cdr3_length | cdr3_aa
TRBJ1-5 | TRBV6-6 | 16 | CASTPRQGSGNQPQHF
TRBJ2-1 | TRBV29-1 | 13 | CSVENAAGHEQFF
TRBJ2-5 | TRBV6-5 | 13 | CASSYLGGETQYF
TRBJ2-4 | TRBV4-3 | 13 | CASSQDKLDIQYF
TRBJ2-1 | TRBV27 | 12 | CASSHRGIEQFF
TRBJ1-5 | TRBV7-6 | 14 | CASSASTGNQPQHF
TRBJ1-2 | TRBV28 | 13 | CASSRQTAYGYTF
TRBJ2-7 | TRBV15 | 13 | CATRVAGAYEQYF
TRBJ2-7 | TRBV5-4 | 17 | CASSLGARTGGNYEQYF
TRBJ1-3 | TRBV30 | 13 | CAWSQGSGNTIYF
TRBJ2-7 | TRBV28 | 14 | CASSSRQVTYEQYF
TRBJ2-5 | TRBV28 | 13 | CASRDRAQETQYF
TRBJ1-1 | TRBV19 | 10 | CASMAAEAFF
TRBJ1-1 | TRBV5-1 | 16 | CASSLGQGNMNTEAFF
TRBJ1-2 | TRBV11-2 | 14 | CASSPGTVWDGYTF
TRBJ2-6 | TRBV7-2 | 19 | CASSRKVRGQISGANVLTF
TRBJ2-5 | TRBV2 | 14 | CAISLDRGPETQYF
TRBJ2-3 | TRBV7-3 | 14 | CASSFGGGADTQYF
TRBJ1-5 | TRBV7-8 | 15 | CASSSTEAGNQPQHF
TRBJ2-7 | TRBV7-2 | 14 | CASSLDRAGYEQYF
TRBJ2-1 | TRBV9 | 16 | CASSSSGSDSYNEQFF
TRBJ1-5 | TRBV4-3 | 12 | CASSRPWQPQHF
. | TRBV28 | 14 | CASSRLAETYEQYF
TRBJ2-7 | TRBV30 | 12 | CAGGEGIYEQYF
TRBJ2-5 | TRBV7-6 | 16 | CASSLANAGAGETQYF
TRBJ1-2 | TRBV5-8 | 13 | CATPGGTGDGYTF
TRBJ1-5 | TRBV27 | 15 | CASSLEGLSNQPQHF
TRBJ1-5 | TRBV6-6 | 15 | CASSPLKGGNQPQHF
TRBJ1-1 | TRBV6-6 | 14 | CASSQQGADTEAFF
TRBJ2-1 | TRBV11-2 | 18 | CASSARTSGWSSYNEQFF
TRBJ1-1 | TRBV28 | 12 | CASSFARTEAFF
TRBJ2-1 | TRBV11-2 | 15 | CASSLGGTSYNEQFF
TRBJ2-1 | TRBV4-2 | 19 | CASNNAARGWREGPHEQFF
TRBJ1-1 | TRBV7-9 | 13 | CASGTQGNTEAFF
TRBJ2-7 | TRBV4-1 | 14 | CASSTTLVGYEQYF
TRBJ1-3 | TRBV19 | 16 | CASSPGQTHSGNTIYF
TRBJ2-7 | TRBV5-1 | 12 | CASSLTGYEQYF
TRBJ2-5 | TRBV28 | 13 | CASSLIGRETQYF
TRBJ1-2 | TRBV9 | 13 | CASRGGLDYGYTF
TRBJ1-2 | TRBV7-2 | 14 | CASSLVQGNYGYTF
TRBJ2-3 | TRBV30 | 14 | CASRLAGVLDTQYF
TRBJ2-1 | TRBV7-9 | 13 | CASSLDSRNEQFF
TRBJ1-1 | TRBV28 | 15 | CASSLRGRRGTEAFF
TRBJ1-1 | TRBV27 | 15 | CASSPQTGGNTEAFF
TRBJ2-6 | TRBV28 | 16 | CASSPQGSSGANVLTF
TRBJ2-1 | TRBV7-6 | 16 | CASSSSGGRAYNEQFF
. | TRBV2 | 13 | CASSAGTGDEQYF
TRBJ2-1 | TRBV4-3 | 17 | CASSQDQLTGSYNEQFF
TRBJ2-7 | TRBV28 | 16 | CASHRQGYKKTYEQYF
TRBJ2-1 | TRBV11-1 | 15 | CASSSGLAVYNEQFF
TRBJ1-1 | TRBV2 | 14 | CASSADRANTEAFF
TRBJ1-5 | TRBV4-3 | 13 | CASSQHIQQPQHF